Listed below are T cell receptor beta chains from one sample, sequenced in a study of T cells in Graves' hyperthyroidism and ophthalmopathy. One entry per CDR3 protein, called by TCRdb with MiXCR from the multiplex PCR reads. This sample has more than 75,000 distinct CDR3 sequences; around 50% occur once, and the top ten carry around 30%. Sequenced: blood. The receptors here all came from a woman aged 40 to 55 with Graves' hyperthyroidism. The CDR3 runs from the conserved cysteine through the conserved F or W. The D gene is left open where the match is weak. Clone size is shown for a subset of rows, as once, few, many or a class of expanded clone.

j_call d_call v_call clone_size cdr3_aa cdr3_nt
TRBJ2-7 TRBD2 TRBV20-1 . CSATGLAGGYEQYF TGCAGTGCTACGGGACTAGCGGGAGGCTACGAGCAGTACTTC
TRBJ2-7 TRBD2 TRBV20-1 . CSARTSASYEQYF TGCAGTGCTAGGACTAGCGCTTCCTACGAGCAGTACTTC
TRBJ1-2 TRBD1 TRBV7-2 many CASSLVQGYGYTF TGTGCCAGCAGCTTAGTACAGGGGTATGGCTACACCTTC
TRBJ1-2 TRBD1 TRBV6-5 . CASSYGVGTGLTNYSYTF TGTGCCAGCAGTTACGGGGTCGGGACAGGACTCACCAACTATAGCTACACCTTC
TRBJ2-5 TRBD2 TRBV5-4 . CASSLGGPSGSETQYF TGTGCCAGCAGCTTGGGTGGACCTAGCGGGAGTGAGACCCAGTACTTC
TRBJ1-5 . TRBV25-1 . CAQQGGNSNQPQHF TGTGCCCAGCAGGGTGGGAATAGCAATCAGCCCCAGCATTTT
TRBJ1-5 TRBD1 TRBV7-9 . CASSFKDRGTPNQPQHF TGTGCCAGCAGCTTTAAGGACAGGGGGACACCAAATCAGCCCCAGCATTTT
TRBJ1-2 TRBD1 TRBV9 . CASSLAGTDYGYTF TGTGCCAGCAGTTTAGCGGGGACAGATTATGGCTACACCTTC
TRBJ1-1 . TRBV5-1 many CASSLAVGNTEAFF TGCGCCAGCAGCTTGGCCGTAGGGAACACTGAAGCTTTCTTT
TRBJ1-5 . TRBV19 . CASSIGPQHF TGTGCCAGTAGCATCGGACCCCAGCATTTT
TRBJ1-1 . TRBV2 many CASSGAIEAFF TGTGCCAGCAGTGGGGCGATAGAAGCTTTCTTT
TRBJ1-3 . TRBV7-3 . CASSLTRTDSSGNTIYF TGTGCCAGCAGCTTAACCCGGACAGACTCATCTGGAAACACCATATATTTT
TRBJ1-1 . TRBV7-8 . CASSFVNTGEPNTEAFF TGTGCCAGCAGCTTTGTCAACACCGGGGAGCCGAACACTGAAGCTTTCTTT
TRBJ2-5 TRBD1 TRBV19 many CASSISTGQGAETQYF TGTGCCAGTAGTATCTCTACGGGACAGGGTGCGGAGACCCAGTACTTC
TRBJ2-5 . TRBV20-1 many CSARKPGMQETQYF TGCAGTGCTAGAAAGCCAGGGATGCAAGAGACCCAGTACTTC
TRBJ1-1 TRBD1 TRBV10-3 few CAIRRTGNTEAFF TGTGCCATCAGGAGGACAGGGAACACTGAAGCTTTCTTT
TRBJ2-5 . TRBV7-8 . CASSLVAGKETQYF TGTGCCAGCAGCTTAGTGGCAGGGAAAGAGACCCAGTACTTC
TRBJ1-1 . TRBV18 many CASSPRTSKGTEAFF TGTGCCAGCTCACCAAGGACGTCGAAGGGCACTGAAGCTTTCTTT
TRBJ1-1 TRBD1 TRBV14 few CASSLSGDRVAFF TGTGCCAGCAGCCTGTCAGGGGACAGGGTGGCTTTCTTT
TRBJ2-5 TRBD2 TRBV10-2 . CASSESRAGGGETQYF TGCGCCAGCAGTGAGTCGAGAGCGGGAGGGGGGGAGACCCAGTACTTC
TRBJ1-2 TRBD1 TRBV13 many CASTMRGGHYGYTF TGTGCCAGCACTATGAGAGGGGGCCACTATGGCTACACCTTC
TRBJ1-2 . TRBV29-1 few CSLAIGLEPYGYTF TGCAGCTTAGCGATAGGGTTGGAACCCTATGGCTACACCTTC
TRBJ1-6 . TRBV7-8 . CASRGEGAGNSPLHF TGTGCCAGCAGAGGTGAAGGGGCCGGTAATTCACCCCTCCACTTT
TRBJ2-7 TRBD1 TRBV7-9 . CASSSDRGRIHEQYF TGTGCCAGCAGTTCGGACAGGGGGCGCATCCACGAGCAGTACTTC
TRBJ2-6 . TRBV12-3/TRBV12-4 many CASRDRNSGANVLTF TGTGCCAGCAGGGACAGAAACTCTGGGGCCAACGTCCTGACTTTC
TRBJ2-2 TRBD2 TRBV5-4 many CASSGGLAGAGELFF TGTGCCAGCAGCGGGGGACTAGCGGGAGCCGGGGAGCTGTTTTTT
TRBJ1-1 TRBD1 TRBV7-9 . CASSLGDRFNTEAFF TGTGCCAGCAGCTTAGGGGACAGGTTCAACACTGAAGCTTTCTTT
TRBJ2-7 . TRBV7-6 many CASSLGPVQSYEQYF TGTGCCAGCAGCTTAGGTCCAGTGCAATCCTACGAGCAGTACTTC
TRBJ2-2 . TRBV29-1 . CSASSAGTYNTGELFF TGCAGCGCCAGCAGCGCCGGGACTTACAACACCGGGGAGCTGTTTTTT
TRBJ1-1 . TRBV29-1 . CSVGRPFITTEAFF TGCAGCGTGGGACGCCCGTTTATTACCACTGAAGCTTTCTTT
TRBJ2-5 TRBD1 TRBV7-2 . CASSSGTGKGQPQYF TGTGCCAGCAGCTCCGGGACAGGGAAGGGTCAGCCCCAGTACTTC
TRBJ1-5 . TRBV6-1 few CASSDGLAGGPQHF TGTGCCAGCAGTGACGGACTAGCGGGAGGGCCCCAGCATTTT
TRBJ2-2 . TRBV7-2 . CASSPGTITGELFF TGTGCCAGCAGCCCCGGGACAATCACCGGGGAGCTGTTTTTT
TRBJ2-5 TRBD2 TRBV7-2 . CASSTRTSGSRETQYF TGTGCCAGCAGCACGCGGACTAGCGGGAGCAGGGAGACCCAGTACTTC
TRBJ1-1 . TRBV19 . CASPRQVLGTEAFF TGTGCCAGCCCCCGACAGGTCTTGGGCACTGAAGCTTTCTTT
TRBJ1-1 . TRBV7-9 few CASSRDGYTEAFF TGCGCCAGCAGCCGGGACGGGTACACTGAAGCTTTCTTT
TRBJ1-2 . TRBV25-1 . CASGGYGYTF TGTGCCAGCGGAGGGTATGGCTACACCTTC
TRBJ1-1 . TRBV9 many CASSVVSGAEAFF TGTGCCAGCAGCGTAGTTTCTGGCGCTGAAGCTTTCTTT
TRBJ2-7 . TRBV11-2 once CARSDGTYEQYF TGTGCCAGAAGCGACGGGACCTACGAGCAGTACTTC
TRBJ2-1 TRBD2 TRBV4-1 . CASSQGNSGSLGEQFF TGCGCCAGCAGCCAAGGTAATAGCGGGAGTTTGGGTGAGCAGTTCTTC
TRBJ2-5 . TRBV10-2 . CASSEEGGSLETQYF TGCGCCAGCAGTGAAGAAGGGGGAAGTTTGGAGACCCAGTACTTC
TRBJ1-2 . TRBV24-1 . CATSDRAGRDRDYGYTF TGTGCCACCAGTGATCGCGCCGGAAGGGACCGAGACTATGGCTACACCTTC
TRBJ1-3 TRBD1 TRBV7-8 . CASSPSTGPAYGYTIYF TGTGCCAGCAGCCCATCGACAGGGCCGGCCTATGGCTACACCATATATTTT
TRBJ2-7 . TRBV20-1 many CSAPGGHEQYF TGCAGTGCCCCCGGGGGTCACGAGCAGTACTTC
TRBJ2-6 . TRBV9 . CASSVEAGPGANVLTF TGTGCCAGCAGCGTTGAGGCGGGGCCGGGGGCCAACGTCCTGACTTTC
TRBJ2-6 . TRBV7-9 many CASSLRVAAGANVLTF TGTGCCAGCAGCCTCCGGGTAGCCGCTGGGGCCAACGTCCTGACTTTC
TRBJ1-2 TRBD1 TRBV20-1 many CSATGDRGGYTF TGCAGTGCTACAGGGGACAGGGGTGGCTACACCTTC
TRBJ1-2 TRBD1 TRBV11-2 . CASSLEGTGPHGYTF TGTGCCAGCAGCTTAGAAGGGACAGGGCCGCATGGCTACACCTTC
TRBJ2-3 TRBD2 TRBV7-9 . CASSPHLAGVSDTQYF TGTGCCAGCAGCCCACATCTAGCGGGAGTTTCAGATACGCAGTATTTT
TRBJ1-1 . TRBV29-1 . CSRLGAEAFF TGCAGCCGCCTTGGAGCTGAAGCTTTCTTT
TRBJ2-2 . TRBV7-9 . CASSFGLGELFF TGTGCCAGCAGCTTTGGTTTAGGGGAGCTGTTTTTT